The clone carrying this T cell receptor beta chain was seen only once. The sample originates from a study of blood T cell repertoires in COVID-19. Only in-frame clones appear in the TCRdb table, and some are missing; sequencing was by immunoSEQ multiplex PCR. This table has 300,000 to 400,000 clones, 80% to 90% appearing once. All enrollees were about 18 to 100 years old and from 24 US areas. Sequencing was carried out using PBMCs or T cells enriched from blood (not recorded which). This receptor was identified in a woman in her forties with acute COVID-19.

CDR3 residues: CASSRSDSQPQHF. Written as DNA, the CDR3 is TGTGCCAGCTCGCGATCGGACAGTCAGCCCCAGCATTTT. The chain couples TRBV18 to TRBJ1-5; possible D gene TRBD1, 6 bases. Trimming cost V 6 bases and J 6 bases, with 12 bases left between them. The CDR3 extends over 13 amino acids. From germline, CDR1 is KGHSH and CDR2 LQKENI.